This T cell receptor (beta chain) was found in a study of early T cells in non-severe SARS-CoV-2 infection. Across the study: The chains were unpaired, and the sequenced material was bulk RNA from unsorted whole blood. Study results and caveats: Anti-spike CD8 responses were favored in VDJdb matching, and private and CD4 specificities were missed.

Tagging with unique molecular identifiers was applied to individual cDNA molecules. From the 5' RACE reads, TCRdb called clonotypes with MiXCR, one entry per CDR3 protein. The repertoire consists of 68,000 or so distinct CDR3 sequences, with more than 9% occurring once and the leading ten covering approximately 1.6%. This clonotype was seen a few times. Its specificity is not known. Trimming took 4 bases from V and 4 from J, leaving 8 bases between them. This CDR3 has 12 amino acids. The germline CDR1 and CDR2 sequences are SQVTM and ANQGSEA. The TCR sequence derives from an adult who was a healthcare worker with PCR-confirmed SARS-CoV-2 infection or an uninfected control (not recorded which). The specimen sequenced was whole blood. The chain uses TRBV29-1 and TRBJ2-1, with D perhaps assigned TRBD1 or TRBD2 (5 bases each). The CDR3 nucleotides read TGCAGCGTTGTGGGGGAATACAATGAGCAGTTCTTC. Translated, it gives CSVVGEYNEQFF.